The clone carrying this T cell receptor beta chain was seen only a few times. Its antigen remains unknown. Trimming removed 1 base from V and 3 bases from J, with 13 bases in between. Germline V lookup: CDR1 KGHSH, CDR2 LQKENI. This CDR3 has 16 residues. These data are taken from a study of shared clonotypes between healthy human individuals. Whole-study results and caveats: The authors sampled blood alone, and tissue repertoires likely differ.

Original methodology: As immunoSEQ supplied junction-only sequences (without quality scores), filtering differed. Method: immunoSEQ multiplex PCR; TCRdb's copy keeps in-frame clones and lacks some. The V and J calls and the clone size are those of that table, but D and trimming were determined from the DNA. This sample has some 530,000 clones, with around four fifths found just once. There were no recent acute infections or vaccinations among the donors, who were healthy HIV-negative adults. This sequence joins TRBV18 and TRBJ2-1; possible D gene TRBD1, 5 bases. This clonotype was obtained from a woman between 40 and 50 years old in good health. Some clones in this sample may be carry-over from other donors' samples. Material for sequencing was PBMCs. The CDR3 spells CASSPRGGGDYNEQFF. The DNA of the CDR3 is TGTGCCAGCTCACCACGGGGCGGTGGAGACTACAATGAGCAGTTCTTC.